Included here is one T cell receptor (beta chain) sequence, with context. Data came from immunoSEQ multiplex PCR; TCRdb stores just in-frame clones and leaves some out. The top ten hold about 1.7% of the sample, which has 100,000 to 150,000 clones, 95% to 97% seen once. The data are from a study of cytomegalovirus exposure and HLA in healthy donors. This receptor was obtained from a man between 18 and 35 years old in good health and CMV-seronegative. Sequencing input: PBMCs.

CDR3 sequence reads: CASSLGAVPGNTEAFF. The CDR3 DNA reads TGCGCCAGCAGCTTGGGGGCAGTTCCTGGGAACACTGAAGCTTTCTTT. V usage is TRBV5-1 and J usage is TRBJ1-1; D unclear. The germline V gene encodes CDR1 SGHRS and CDR2 YFSETQ. Trimming took off 0 bases at V and 1 base at J, with 13 bases between the two ends. The CDR3 is made up of 16 amino acids.